This T cell receptor (beta chain) appears in the sequencing data of a study of CD8 T cells in ankylosing spondylitis (dated by TCRdb to about 2017). Background on the whole study: The study set out to find disease-linked TCR variants by profiling T cell receptor beta repertoires in ankylosing spondylitis patients and healthy donors. The whole study cohort included some 100 healthy donors and 25 ankylosing spondylitis patients. Peripheral blood was sampled, and synovial fluid was also collected from ankylosing spondylitis patients. The paper as a whole reports these results and caveats: In peripheral blood, the disease-linked clones were found at relatively low frequencies and had a CD8+ phenotype. Some TCR beta motif variants had previously been reported in synovial fluid and blood of reactive arthritis patients, which suggested common disease-initiation mechanisms. The disease-linked clones were reported to be significantly enriched in matched synovial fluid samples from ankylosing spondylitis patients. A TCR beta motif made up of several highly homologous amino acid variants appeared to be characteristic of blood from ankylosing spondylitis patients.

At the junction V is shortened by 5 bases and J by 10 bases, with 12 bases in between. Sequences MNHEY (CDR1) and SMNVEV (CDR2) are obtained from the germline V gene (reference sequence). The CDR3 measures 13 amino acids from cysteine to phenylalanine. Only the CDR3 region is kept as DNA, spanning 39 bases read in frame from base 1. Sequencing relied on an Illumina HiSeq 2500. TCR beta libraries were prepared by quantitative 5'-RACE with molecular barcodes. Concerning the study's data processing: A new computational method, built on a probabilistic model of VDJ rearrangement, was used to identify disease-linked TCR variants. TCRdb's own reprocessing of the public reads used fastp at Q25 and MiXCR and kept productive beta chains. Entries that share a CDR3 protein sequence are merged under the most common genes and DNA. The V and J calls here are based on TCRdb, not the publication. This sample gives hundreds of thousands of distinct CDR3 sequences in total; about 25% of them show up just once. The top ten hold under 0.9% of the sample.

Note on this clonotype: It lacks a known antigen. Qualities for individual bases were not recorded, and no much larger clone is one base off.

This sequence was found in a male donor with ankylosing spondylitis. This chain joins TRBV27 to TRBJ1-6; a tentative D match to TRBD1 spans 5 bases. Sequencing used blood, either unsorted or a sorted T cell fraction (not recorded which). The CDR3 corresponds to CASSPGFGSPLHF. The DNA sequence reads TGTGCCAGCAGTCCAGGGTTCGGATCACCCCTCCACTTT.